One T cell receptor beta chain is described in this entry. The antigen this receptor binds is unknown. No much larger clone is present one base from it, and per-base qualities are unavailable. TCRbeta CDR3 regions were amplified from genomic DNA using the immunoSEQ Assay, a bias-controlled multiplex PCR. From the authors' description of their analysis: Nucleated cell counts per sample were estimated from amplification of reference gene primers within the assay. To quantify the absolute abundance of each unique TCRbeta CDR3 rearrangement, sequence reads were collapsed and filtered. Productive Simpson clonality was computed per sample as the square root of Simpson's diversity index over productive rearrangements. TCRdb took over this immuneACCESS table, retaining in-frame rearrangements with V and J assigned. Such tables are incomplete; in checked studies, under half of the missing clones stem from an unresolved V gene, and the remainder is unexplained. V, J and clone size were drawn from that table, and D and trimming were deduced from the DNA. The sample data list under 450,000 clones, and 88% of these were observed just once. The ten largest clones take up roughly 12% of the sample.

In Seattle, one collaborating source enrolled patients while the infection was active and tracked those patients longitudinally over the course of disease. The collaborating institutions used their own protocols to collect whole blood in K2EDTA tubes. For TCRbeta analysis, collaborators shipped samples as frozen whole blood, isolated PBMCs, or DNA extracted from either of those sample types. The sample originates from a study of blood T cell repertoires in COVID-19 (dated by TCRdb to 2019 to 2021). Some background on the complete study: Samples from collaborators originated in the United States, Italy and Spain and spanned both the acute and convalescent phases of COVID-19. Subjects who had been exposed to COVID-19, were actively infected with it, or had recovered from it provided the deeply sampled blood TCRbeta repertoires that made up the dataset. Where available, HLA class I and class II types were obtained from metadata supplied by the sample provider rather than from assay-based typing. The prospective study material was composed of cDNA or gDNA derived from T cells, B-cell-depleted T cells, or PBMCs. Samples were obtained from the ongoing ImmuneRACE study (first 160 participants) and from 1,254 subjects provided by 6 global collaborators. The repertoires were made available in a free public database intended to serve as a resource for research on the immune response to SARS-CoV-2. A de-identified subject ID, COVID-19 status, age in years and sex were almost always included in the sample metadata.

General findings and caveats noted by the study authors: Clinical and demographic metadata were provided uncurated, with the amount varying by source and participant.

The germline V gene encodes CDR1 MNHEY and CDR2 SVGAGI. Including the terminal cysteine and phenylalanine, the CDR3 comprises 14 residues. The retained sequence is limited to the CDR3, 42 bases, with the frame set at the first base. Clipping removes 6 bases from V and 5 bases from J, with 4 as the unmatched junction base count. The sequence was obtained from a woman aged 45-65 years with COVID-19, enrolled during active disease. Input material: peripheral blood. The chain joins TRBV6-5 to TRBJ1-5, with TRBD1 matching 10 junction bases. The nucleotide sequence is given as TGTGCCAGCAGAGCCGGGACAGGGGATCAGCCCCAGCATTTT. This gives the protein CASRAGTGDQPQHF.